These T cell receptor beta chains were read from a single sample in a study of early T cells in non-severe SARS-CoV-2 infection. TCRdb used MiXCR to reprocess the 5' RACE reads, holding one entry per CDR3 protein. The top ten hold approximately 1.5% of the sample, which has about 22,000 distinct CDR3 sequences, under 4.5% seen once. Sequencing was performed on whole blood. Source of these receptors: an adult who was a healthcare worker with PCR-confirmed SARS-CoV-2 infection or an uninfected control (not recorded which). Both conserved end residues are part of each CDR3. A D gene is named only where the DNA matches it firmly. Not all rows give a size; the values are once, few, many and, for expanded clones, a class.

D	V	size	J	CDR3	DNA
.	TRBV18	few	TRBJ1-2	CASSPDQGLYGYTF	TGTGCCAGCTCACCAGACCAGGGCCTCTATGGCTACACCTTC
.	TRBV9	few	TRBJ2-1	CASSAVQGTEKFF	TGTGCCAGCAGCGCGGTTCAGGGTACTGAGAAGTTCTTC
.	TRBV3-1	few	TRBJ2-2	CASSLSGDTGELFF	TGTGCCAGCAGCCTCAGCGGTGACACCGGGGAGCTGTTTTTT
.	TRBV7-7	few	TRBJ2-3	CASSLAPGGDTQYF	TGTGCTAGCAGCTTAGCGCCCGGGGGAGATACGCAGTATTTT
.	TRBV3-1	medium-sized	TRBJ1-1	CASSQEGPNTEAFF	TGTGCCAGCAGCCAAGAGGGACCGAACACTGAAGCTTTCTTT
TRBD2	TRBV6-1	few	TRBJ2-5	CASSEGGLGAETQYF	TGTGCCAGCAGTGAAGGGGGACTAGGGGCGGAGACCCAGTACTTC
.	TRBV18	many	TRBJ1-1	CASSPLAGGTEAFF	TGTGCCAGCTCACCACTAGCGGGGGGCACTGAAGCTTTCTTT
TRBD1	TRBV19	many	TRBJ1-2	CASISYVGQGGSYGYTF	TGTGCCAGTATCTCCTACGTGGGACAGGGGGGAAGCTATGGCTACACCTTC
.	TRBV4-3	.	TRBJ2-7	CASSQDPGGDYEQYF	TGCGCCAGCAGCCAAGATCCGGGGGGCGACTACGAGCAGTACTTC
.	TRBV29-1	medium-sized	TRBJ2-5	CSAGRETQYF	TGCAGCGCCGGAAGGGAGACCCAGTACTTC
.	TRBV3-1	many	TRBJ1-2	CASSQDLAQGRRHGYTF	TGTGCCAGCAGCCAAGATCTGGCACAGGGAAGACGGCATGGCTACACCTTC
.	TRBV7-2	many	TRBJ1-5	CASSPGQINQPQHF	TGTGCCAGCAGCCCAGGACAGATCAATCAGCCCCAGCATTTT
.	TRBV11-2	.	TRBJ1-2	CASSSPGAPRDGYTF	TGTGCCAGCAGCTCCCCCGGGGCCCCGCGGGATGGCTACACCTTC
.	TRBV5-1	medium-sized	TRBJ1-1	CASTPLGRLEAFF	TGCGCCAGCACTCCGCTTGGACGGTTGGAAGCTTTCTTT
TRBD1	TRBV5-1	many	TRBJ2-2	CASSPGQPLTGELFF	TGCGCCAGCAGCCCGGGACAGCCCCTAACCGGGGAGCTGTTTTTT
TRBD2	TRBV11-2	medium-sized	TRBJ2-7	CASSLAPSGAYEQYF	TGTGCCAGCAGCTTAGCCCCTAGCGGGGCCTACGAGCAGTACTTC
.	TRBV6-5	many	TRBJ2-5	CASSYSSGTGETQYF	TGTGCCAGCAGTTACTCATCGGGTACGGGGGAGACCCAGTACTTC
.	TRBV7-2	many	TRBJ1-5	CASSFTRQPQHF	TGTGCCAGCAGCTTCACAAGACAGCCCCAGCATTTT
.	TRBV7-9	medium-sized	TRBJ2-2	CASSLAQGTGELFF	TGTGCCAGCAGCTTAGCGCAGGGTACCGGGGAGCTGTTTTTT
TRBD1	TRBV9	many	TRBJ2-5	CASSVGTGVPQETQYF	TGTGCCAGCAGCGTAGGGACAGGGGTCCCCCAAGAGACCCAGTACTTC
.	TRBV20-1	.	TRBJ1-2	CSAWGNYGYTF	TGCAGTGCTTGGGGGAACTATGGCTACACCTTC
.	TRBV7-9	.	TRBJ2-7	CASSLGSLGGYEQYF	TGTGCCAGCAGCTTAGGTTCCCTTGGCGGCTACGAGCAGTACTTC
.	TRBV12-3/TRBV12-4	few	TRBJ2-5	CASTPVGHQETQYF	TGTGCCAGCACTCCCGTTGGGCATCAAGAGACCCAGTACTTC